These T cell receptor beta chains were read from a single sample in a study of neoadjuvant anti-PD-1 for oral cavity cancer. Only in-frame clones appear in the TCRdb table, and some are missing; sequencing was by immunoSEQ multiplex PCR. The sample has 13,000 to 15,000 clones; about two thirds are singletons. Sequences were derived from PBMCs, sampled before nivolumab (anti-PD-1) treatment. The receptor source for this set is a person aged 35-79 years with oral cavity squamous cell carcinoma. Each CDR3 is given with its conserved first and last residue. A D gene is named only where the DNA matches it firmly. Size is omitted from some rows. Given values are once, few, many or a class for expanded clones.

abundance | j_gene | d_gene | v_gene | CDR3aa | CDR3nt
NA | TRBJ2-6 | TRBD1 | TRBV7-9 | CASSTRQGVRSGANVLTF | TGTGCCAGCAGCACCCGACAGGGGGTAAGGTCTGGGGCCAACGTCCTGACTTTC
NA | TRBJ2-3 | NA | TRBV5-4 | CASSLDLASDTQYF | TGTGCCAGCAGCTTGGACCTGGCATCAGATACGCAGTATTTT
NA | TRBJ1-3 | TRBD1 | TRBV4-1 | CASSLDRGTGNTIYF | TGCGCCAGCAGCCTGGACAGGGGAACTGGAAACACCATATATTTT
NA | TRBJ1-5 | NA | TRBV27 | CASRDTGLGNQPQHF | TGTGCCAGCAGGGATACAGGGCTAGGCAATCAGCCCCAGCATTTT
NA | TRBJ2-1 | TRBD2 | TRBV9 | CASSGTSGSRNEQFF | TGTGCCAGCAGCGGAACTAGCGGGAGTCGAAATGAGCAGTTCTTC
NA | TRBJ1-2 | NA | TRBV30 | CAWSDQVYNYGYTF | TGTGCCTGGAGTGACCAGGTATATAACTATGGCTACACCTTC
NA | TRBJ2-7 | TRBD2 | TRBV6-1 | CASSEGLAAHYEQYF | TGTGCCAGCAGTGAAGGGCTAGCGGCTCACTACGAGCAGTACTTC
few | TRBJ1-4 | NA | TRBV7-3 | CASSPGSGEKLFF | TGTGCCAGCAGCCCAGGATCAGGGGAAAAACTGTTTTTT
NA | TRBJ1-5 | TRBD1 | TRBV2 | CASSEGQGRQPQHF | TGTGCCAGCAGCGAGGGACAGGGCAGGCAGCCCCAGCATTTT
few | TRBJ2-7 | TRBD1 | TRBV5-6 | CASSRGQGGYEQYF | TGTGCCAGCAGCCGTGGACAGGGAGGCTACGAGCAGTACTTC
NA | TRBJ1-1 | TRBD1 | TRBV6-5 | CASRLQGAEAFF | TGTGCCAGCAGATTACAGGGGGCTGAAGCTTTCTTT
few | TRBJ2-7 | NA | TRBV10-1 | CASREEPPYEQYF | TGCGCCAGCAGGGAGGAACCTCCCTACGAGCAGTACTTC
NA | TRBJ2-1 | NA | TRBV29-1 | CSVQGRGAYNEQFF | TGCAGCGTTCAAGGCAGGGGAGCCTACAATGAGCAGTTCTTC
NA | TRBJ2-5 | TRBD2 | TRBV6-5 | CASSYFGAGGPETQYF | TGTGCCAGCAGTTACTTCGGAGCGGGGGGGCCAGAGACCCAGTACTTC
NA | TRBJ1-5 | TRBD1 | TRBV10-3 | CAISARDSSNQPQHF | TGTGCCATCAGTGCTAGGGACAGTAGCAATCAGCCCCAGCATTTT
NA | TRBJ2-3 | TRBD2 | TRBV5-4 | CASSKGLADLTDTQYF | TGTGCCAGCAGCAAGGGACTAGCAGACCTCACAGATACGCAGTATTTT
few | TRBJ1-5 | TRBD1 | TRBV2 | CASSSDRGNQPQHF | TGTGCCAGCAGTAGTGACAGGGGCAATCAGCCCCAGCATTTT
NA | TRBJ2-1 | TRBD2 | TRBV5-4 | CASSLALGGSSYNEQFF | TGTGCCAGCAGCTTGGCTCTCGGCGGGAGCTCCTACAATGAGCAGTTCTTC
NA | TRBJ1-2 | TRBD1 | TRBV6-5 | CASSPGQGVSYGYTF | TGTGCCAGCAGCCCGGGACAGGGGGTTTCCTATGGCTACACCTTC
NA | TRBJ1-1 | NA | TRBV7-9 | CASTIVWDEAFF | TGTGCCAGCACCATAGTGTGGGATGAAGCTTTCTTT
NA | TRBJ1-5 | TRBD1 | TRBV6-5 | CASRQGGEPQHF | TGTGCCAGCAGGCAGGGGGGTGAGCCCCAGCATTTT
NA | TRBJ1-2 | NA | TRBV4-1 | CASSPPGVRSNLSPNYGYTF | TGCGCCAGCAGCCCGCCCGGGGTACGGAGCAACCTCAGCCCGAACTATGGCTACACCTTC
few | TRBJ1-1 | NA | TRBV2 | CASSRAGWNTEAFF | TGTGCCAGCAGTAGGGCAGGGTGGAACACTGAAGCTTTCTTT
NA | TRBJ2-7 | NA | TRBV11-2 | CASSSTTGAYEQYF | TGTGCCAGCAGCTCCACGACAGGAGCCTACGAGCAGTACTTC
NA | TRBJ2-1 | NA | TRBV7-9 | CASTDSSYNEQFF | TGTGCCAGCACTGATAGCTCCTACAATGAGCAGTTCTTC
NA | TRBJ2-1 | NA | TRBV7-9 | CASHGSARNNEQFF | TGTGCCTCCCACGGGTCCGCCAGAAACAATGAGCAGTTCTTC
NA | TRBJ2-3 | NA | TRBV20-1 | CSAGFGDTQYF | TGCAGTGCTGGGTTTGGAGATACGCAGTATTTT
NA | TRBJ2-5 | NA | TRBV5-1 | CASSPGQLQETQYF | TGCGCCAGCAGCCCCGGACAGCTACAAGAGACCCAGTACTTC
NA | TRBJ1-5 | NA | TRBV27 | CASSEKYSNQPQHF | TGTGCCAGCAGTGAGAAATATAGCAATCAGCCCCAGCATTTT
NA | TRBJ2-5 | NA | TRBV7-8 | CASRVTGGEETQYF | TGTGCCAGCAGGGTCACCGGAGGAGAAGAGACCCAGTACTTC
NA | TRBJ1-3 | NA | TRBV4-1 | CASSQVGGSVNTIYF | TGCGCCAGCAGCCAAGTTGGTGGTAGTGTAAACACCATATATTTT
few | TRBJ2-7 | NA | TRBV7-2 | CASSLISGPLNEQYF | TGTGCCAGCAGCCTCATCAGTGGGCCTCTCAACGAGCAGTACTTC
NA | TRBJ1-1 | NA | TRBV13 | CASSFMGWPGRNTEAFF | TGTGCCAGCAGCTTCATGGGGTGGCCAGGCCGGAACACTGAAGCTTTCTTT
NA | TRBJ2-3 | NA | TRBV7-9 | CASSQQTGTRDTQYF | TGTGCCAGCAGCCAACAGACAGGGACTCGGGATACGCAGTATTTT
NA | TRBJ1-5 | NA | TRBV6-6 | CASRPGQHSNQPQHF | TGTGCCAGCAGACCTGGACAGCATAGCAATCAGCCCCAGCATTTT
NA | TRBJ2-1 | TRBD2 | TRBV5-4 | CASSLGLLAGAYNEQFF | TGTGCCAGCAGCTTGGGGCTACTAGCGGGAGCCTACAATGAGCAGTTCTTC
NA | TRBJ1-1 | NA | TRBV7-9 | CASSHNTGTIRMNTEAFF | TGTGCCAGCAGCCATAATACAGGGACGATAAGGATGAACACTGAAGCTTTCTTT
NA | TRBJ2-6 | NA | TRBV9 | CASSVGARGSGANVLTF | TGTGCCAGCAGCGTAGGGGCTCGTGGGTCTGGGGCCAACGTCCTGACTTTC
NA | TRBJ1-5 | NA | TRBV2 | CASTVGWNQPQHF | TGTGCCAGCACCGTGGGGTGGAATCAGCCCCAGCATTTT
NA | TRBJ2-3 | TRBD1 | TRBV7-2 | CASSDRGQPDTQYF | TGTGCCAGCAGTGACAGGGGGCAACCAGATACGCAGTATTTT
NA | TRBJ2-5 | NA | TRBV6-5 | CASSHGPSQTQYF | TGTGCCAGCAGTCACGGTCCAAGCCAGACCCAGTACTTC